The 26 T cell receptor beta chains below come from one sample, sequenced in a study of CD8+CD57+ T cells in acquired aplastic anemia. Researchers used genomic DNA as the template to profile TCR beta VDJ and CDR3. In TCRdb, the reads were re-called with MiXCR into one record per CDR3 protein. The data show more than 150,000 distinct CDR3 sequences, 40% to 55% seen once. Those patients picked for sequencing had displayed CD8+CD57+ cell expansion on flow cytometry. Material: sorted CD4+, CD8+, or CD8+CD57+ T cells (not recorded which) from PBMCs. These receptors were collected from a human donor with aplastic anemia.

This clonotype was found a few times. V usage is TRBV7-3 and J usage is TRBJ1-4; 7 positions match TRBD1. Germline trimming cut 3 bases from V and 8 bases from J; bases unmatched to any gene: 9. Germline V CDR1 and CDR2: SGHTA, FQGTGA. The CDR3 is made up of 15 amino acids. The CDR3 nucleotides read TGTGCCAGCAGCTTCCAGGGGGGATTAGGGGAAAAACTGTTTTTT. Translating gives CASSFQGGLGEKLFF. The complete variable domain, with remaining parts taken from reference TRBV7-3 and TRBJ1-4, reads GAGVSQTPSNKVTEKGKYVELRCDPISGHTALYWYRQSLGQGPEFLIYFQGTGAADDSGLPNDRFFAVRPEGSVSTLKIQRTERGDSAVYLCASSFQGGLGEKLFFGSGTQLSVL.

The V call is TRBV20-1, the J call TRBJ2-7, with D tentatively TRBD1 or TRBD2 (5 bases each). CDR3 length: 13 amino acids. Trimming removed 4 bases at V and 4 bases at J, with 14 bases between. CDR1 and CDR2 from the germline V gene are DFQATT and SNEGSKA (reference sequence). This chain's CDR3 is CSAIARGSYEQYF. CDR3 in DNA: TGCAGTGCTATAGCTCGGGGCTCTTACGAGCAGTACTTC.

The chain recombines TRBV24-1 with TRBJ2-3, with no clear D. This CDR3 is built from 11 residues. The germline V gene has CDR1 KGHDR and CDR2 SFDVKD. V gave up 1 base and J gave up 6 bases, with 1 base separating them. The CDR3 here is CATSDFDTQYF. CDR3 DNA sequence: TGTGCCACCAGTGATTTTGATACGCAGTATTTT.

This clonotype came up many times. J is TRBJ2-3 and V is TRBV5-1; D unclear. Germline CDR1 and CDR2: SGHRS and YFSETQ. This CDR3 spans 14 amino acids. The germline V and J ends were trimmed by 2 bases and 1 base, with 8 bases remaining between them. Written as DNA, the CDR3 is TGCGCCAGCAGCTTAGGGTCGGGCACAGATACGCAGTATTTT. This codes for CASSLGSGTDTQYF.

The table lists this clonotype with a few counts. CDR3 in DNA: TGTGCCAGTAGTCGCTACGAGCAGTACTTC. This sequence encodes CASSRYEQYF. The genes are TRBV19 and TRBJ2-7; D unclear. The CDR3 has 10 amino acids. Germline CDR1 and CDR2: LNHDA and SQIVND (reference sequence). The ends were cut back, 5 bases at V and 3 bases at J, with 2 bases in the middle.

Many counts were recorded for this clonotype. The chain recombines TRBV12-3 or TRBV12-4 with TRBJ1-1; D unclear. V lost 3 bases and J 3 bases, leaving 8 bases between the germline ends. The CDR3 contains 13 residues. The CDR3 loop is CASSLRGDTEAFF. DNA of the CDR3: TGTGCCAGCAGTTTGCGGGGAGACACTGAAGCTTTCTTT.

Turning to this clonotype: A much more abundant neighbour one base away suggests this may be a read error. Since no conserved phenylalanine or tryptophan closes the CDR3, a read error is the likely cause. The V gene is TRBV11-2, the J gene TRBJ2-1, with 13 bases matching TRBD2. Germline CDR1 and CDR2: SGHAT and FQNNGV. The length of the CDR3 is 15 residues. The V and J ends lost 4 bases and 6 bases, in that order; junction bases with no gene match: 3. This CDR3 is CASSSGLAGSNEQFL. CDR3 nucleotides: TGTGCCAGCAGCTCGGGACTAGCGGGGAGCAATGAGCAGTTCCTC.

This clonotype was seen more than once but under ten times. The chain carries TRBV10-3 and TRBJ2-1, with D perhaps TRBD2 (5 bases). The closer fit of TRBJ2-7 to the DNA end suggests the J call may be wrong. Germline values: CDR1 ENHRY, CDR2 SYGVKD. This CDR3 region has 17 residues. CDR3 in amino acids: CAISEGEWYSSYNEQYV. CDR3 nucleotide sequence: TGTGCCATCAGTGAGGGGGAGTGGTATAGCTCCTACAATGAGCAGTACGTC.

The gene calls are TRBV19 and TRBJ1-2, with a tentative D call TRBD1 (5 bases). Germline CDR1 and CDR2: LNHDA and SQIVND (reference sequence). Trimming took off 4 bases at V and 0 bases at J, with 12 bases between the two ends. The CDR3 has 15 amino acids. This CDR3 is CASSRGRPANYGYTF. As DNA, the CDR3 is TGTGCCAGTAGTAGGGGACGGCCAGCTAACTATGGCTACACCTTC.

This clonotype was counted many times. The rearrangement uses TRBV7-2 and TRBJ2-3; D is unresolved. CDR1 is SGHTA and CDR2 is FQGNSA in the germline V gene. The V gene lost 2 bases and the J gene lost 5 bases, with 11 bases spanning the gap. CDR3 length: 14 residues. CDR3 sequence: CASSLTARRDTQYF. The CDR3 nucleotides are TGTGCCAGCAGCTTAACCGCTAGGAGAGATACGCAGTATTTT.

The rearrangement links TRBV4-3 to TRBJ2-7, with 9 bases identical to TRBD1. Per germline, CDR1 LGHNA and CDR2 YSLEER. CDR3 length: 15 amino acids. J was trimmed by 2 bases and V by 1 base; bases with no gene match: 3. The CDR3 sequence: CASSQGQGDTYEQYF. The DNA of the CDR3 is TGCGCCAGCAGCCAAGGACAGGGGGATACCTACGAGCAGTACTTC.

In this sample, this clonotype turned up a few times. J is TRBJ2-7 and V is TRBV29-1, with D tentatively TRBD2 (6 bases). Germline CDR1 reads SQVTM; CDR2 reads ANQGSEA. The CDR3 runs 13 residues. Trimming pared 4 bases from V and 4 bases from J, leaving 14 bases between. CDR3 residues: CSVAPKEGYEQYF. The CDR3 DNA follows: TGCAGCGTTGCCCCCAAGGAGGGGTACGAGCAGTACTTC.

The chain uses TRBV20-1 and TRBJ1-2; tentatively, D is TRBD1 (6 bases). V lost 0 bases and J lost 5, with 10 bases in between. The CDR3 contains 13 residues. From germline, CDR1 is DFQATT and CDR2 SNEGSKA (reference sequence). The CDR3: CSARESGAYGYTF. The CDR3 coding sequence is TGCAGTGCTAGAGAGTCGGGGGCGTATGGCTACACCTTC.

This clonotype was observed at least ten times. CDR3: CASRQTGNSPLHF. As DNA, the CDR3 is TGTGCCAGCAGACAGACAGGGAATTCACCCCTCCACTTT. The J gene is TRBJ1-6, the V gene TRBV6-1, with TRBD1 matching 7 bases. The trim removed 6 bases at V and 7 bases at J, leaving 3 bases unmatched. The CDR3 is 13 residues long. Germline V gene sequence: CDR1 MNHNS, CDR2 SASEGT.

This clonotype has just one count. The junction departs from the called germline gene at one end, perhaps through a read error. This rearrangement joins TRBV10-3 to TRBJ1-2; a weak D match, TRBD1 (6 bases). CDR1 and CDR2 from the germline V gene are ENHRY and SYGVKD. CDR3 size: 15 residues. In DNA, the CDR3 is TGTGCCCTCAGTGAGTCGGGAGGGGGTTACGATGGCTACACCTTC. Protein sequence: CALSESGGGYDGYTF.

This CDR3 is CARRGQDYEQYF. CDR3 nucleotides: TGTGCCAGAAGGGGACAGGACTACGAGCAGTACTTC. V gene TRBV2 combines with J gene TRBJ2-7; 8 nucleotides align to TRBD1. J was trimmed by 3 bases and V by 9 bases; bases with no gene match: 4. The CDR3 runs 12 residues. The germline V gene encodes CDR1 SNHLY and CDR2 FYNNEI. Filled out from reference TRBV2 and TRBJ2-7, the complete variable domain reads EPEVTQTPSHQVTQMGQEVILRCVPISNHLYFYWYRQILGQKVEFLVSFYNNEISEKSEIFDDQFSVERPDGSNFTLKIRSTKLEDSAMYFCARRGQDYEQYFGPGTRLTVT.

Comments on this clonotype: A much larger clone is a single base away; this may be a read error. The rearrangement links TRBV9 to TRBJ1-1; perhaps TRBD1 as D (6 bases). V was pared by 0 bases and J by 3 bases, with 15 bases between. This CDR3 contains 16 residues. From germline, CDR1 is SGDLS and CDR2 YYNGEE. The CDR3 spells CASSVEGGGRHTEAFF. The DNA for the CDR3 is TGTGCCAGCAGCGTAGAGGGTGGGGGGCGCCACACTGAAGCTTTCTTT. Variable domain in full (rest from reference TRBV9 and TRBJ1-1): DSGVTQTPKHLITATGQRVTLRCSPRSGDLSVYWYQQSLDQGLQFLIQYYNGEERAKGNILERFSAQQFPDLHSELNLSSLELGDSALYFCASSVEGGGRHTEAFFGQGTRLTVV.

This chain links TRBV4-2 with TRBJ2-1, with 9 bases aligning to TRBD2. V lost 1 base and J lost 0; bases outside the gene matches: 4. Germline-derived CDR1 and CDR2 are LGHNA and YNFKEQ. The CDR3 is made up of 17 amino acids. For the CDR3, the DNA is TGTGCCAGCAGCCAAGGGGGTAGCGGGAGCTCCTACAATGAGCAGTTCTTC. Its protein product is CASSQGGSGSSYNEQFF.

This clonotype appeared many times. The chain uses TRBV25-1 and TRBJ1-2, with a tentative D call TRBD1 (6 bases). Trimming cost V 4 bases and J 7 bases, with 10 bases left between them. This CDR3 has 12 residues. CDR1 and CDR2 (germline): MGHDK, SYGVNS. CDR3 nucleotides: TGTGCCAGCAGTGGAACAGGGCTTGGCTACACCTTC. Amino acids: CASSGTGLGYTF.

The sample holds many counts of this clonotype. V and J are TRBV11-2 and TRBJ1-6; TRBD1 aligns across 10 bases. CDR1 and CDR2 from the germline V gene are SGHAT and FQNNGV. V lost 7 bases, J lost 10 bases, and 19 bases stayed unmatched. The CDR3 length is 18 residues. CDR3 sequence: CASTYPPTGTGEGSPLHF. The CDR3 region has the DNA TGTGCCAGCACCTATCCCCCAACCGGGACAGGGGAGGGATCACCCCTCCACTTT.

V is TRBV2 and J is TRBJ1-1; 10 bases agree with TRBD1. CDR3 length: 14 residues. Germline lookup yields CDR1 SNHLY and CDR2 FYNNEI. V lost 4 bases and J lost 9; bases outside the gene matches: 8. The CDR3 nucleotides are TGTGCCAGCAGTGTACTCCAGGGACAGGGGCAAGCTTTCTTT. Amino acid sequence: CASSVLQGQGQAFF.

The rearrangement links TRBV19 to TRBJ2-7; D may match TRBD1 or TRBD2 (5 bases each). This CDR3 spans 15 amino acids. Germline values: CDR1 LNHDA, CDR2 SQIVND (reference sequence). V dropped 3 bases and J dropped 2 bases, with 14 bases sitting between them. DNA of the CDR3: TGTGCCAGTAGTATCGGGACCATAGCCCCCTACGAGCAGTACTTC. Encoded protein: CASSIGTIAPYEQYF.

About this clonotype: Compared with germline, one end of the junction differs, possibly owing to a read error. The V call is TRBV10-3, the J call TRBJ2-5; 7 bases fit TRBD1. CDR1 ENHRY and CDR2 SYGVKD come from the germline V gene. The CDR3 contains 13 residues. Here the CDR3 DNA reads TGTGCCAGCAGTGACAGGGCCCCGGAGACCCAGTACTTC. Translating gives CASSDRAPETQYF.

This rearrangement joins TRBV5-5 to TRBJ1-5; 7 nucleotides agree with TRBD1. Germline CDR1 reads SGHKS; CDR2 reads YYEKEE (reference sequence). Unmatched junction bases numbered 6, after V lost 5 bases and J lost 1 base. This CDR3 comprises 15 residues. CDR3 bases: TGTGCCAGCAGTCCCGGGACAGAGAGCAATCAGCCCCAGCATTTT. Amino acid sequence: CASSPGTESNQPQHF.

This clonotype has a count of ten or more. The V call is TRBV30, the J call TRBJ1-5; D perhaps matches TRBD1 (5 bases). Germline V gene lookup returns CDR1 GTSNPN and CDR2 SVGIG (reference sequence). V was shortened by 2 bases and J by 0 bases, with 8 bases between the two germline ends. The CDR3 extends over 14 amino acids. This chain's CDR3 is CAWSSGTSNQPQHF. In DNA form, the CDR3 reads TGTGCCTGGAGTAGCGGGACTAGCAATCAGCCCCAGCATTTT.

The V and J genes are TRBV7-2 and TRBJ2-3; 9 bases are a match to TRBD1. The germline gives CDR1 SGHTA, CDR2 FQGNSA. The CDR3 spans 13 residues. V lost 5 bases and J lost 9; bases outside the gene matches: 6. The CDR3 loop reads CASSQGQGETQYF. CDR3 DNA sequence: TGTGCCAGCAGCCAGGGACAGGGAGAGACGCAGTATTTT.